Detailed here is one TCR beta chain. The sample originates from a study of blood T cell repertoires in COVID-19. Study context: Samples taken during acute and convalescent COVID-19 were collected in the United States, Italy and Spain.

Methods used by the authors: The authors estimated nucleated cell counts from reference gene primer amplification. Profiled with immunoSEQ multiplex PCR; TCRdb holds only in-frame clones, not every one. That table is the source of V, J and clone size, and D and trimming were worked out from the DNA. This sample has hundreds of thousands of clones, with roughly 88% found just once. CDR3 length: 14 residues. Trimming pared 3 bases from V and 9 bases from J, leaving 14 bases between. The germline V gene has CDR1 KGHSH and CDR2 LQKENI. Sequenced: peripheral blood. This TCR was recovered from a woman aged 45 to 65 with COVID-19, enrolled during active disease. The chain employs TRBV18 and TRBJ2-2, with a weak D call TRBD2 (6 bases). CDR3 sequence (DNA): TGTGCCAGCTCACCGGGACTTTCGGACCGGGAGCTGTTTTTT. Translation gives CASSPGLSDRELFF. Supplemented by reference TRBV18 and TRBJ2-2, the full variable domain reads NAGVMQNPRHLVRRRGQEARLRCSPMKGHSHVYWYRQLPEEGLKFMVYLQKENIIDESGMPKERFSAEFPKEGPSILRIQQVVRGDSAAYFCASSPGLSDRELFFGEGSRLTVL.